This TCR beta chain was found in a study of blood T cells in healthy people across ages. As to this clonotype: The antigen is not known.

Every participating donor contributed approximately 10 milliliters of peripheral blood through a draw. Sample-barcoded 5' priming and a J-beta primer mix drove a second PCR of 7 to 11 cycles. Sequencing recovered at least 2.5 million CDR3-containing paired-end reads from each sample. TCRdb recomputed calls from the 5' RACE reads with MiXCR, one row per CDR3 protein. The table includes over 600,000 distinct CDR3 sequences, about half detected once. The germline gives CDR1 LGHNA, CDR2 YNFKEQ. The CDR3 has 14 amino acids. V lost 0 bases and J lost 10; bases outside the gene matches: 7. Study outcomes and limitations: The long-lived group displayed more naive CD4+ cells, plus higher diversity, than the aged donors did.

This receptor was obtained from a man older than 75 in good health. Sequencing used blood. V gene TRBV4-2 combines with J gene TRBJ2-3, with 7 bases matching TRBD2. The CDR3 sequence: CASSQDRRDYPQYF. Here the CDR3 DNA reads TGTGCCAGCAGCCAAGATCGAAGGGACTATCCGCAGTATTTT.